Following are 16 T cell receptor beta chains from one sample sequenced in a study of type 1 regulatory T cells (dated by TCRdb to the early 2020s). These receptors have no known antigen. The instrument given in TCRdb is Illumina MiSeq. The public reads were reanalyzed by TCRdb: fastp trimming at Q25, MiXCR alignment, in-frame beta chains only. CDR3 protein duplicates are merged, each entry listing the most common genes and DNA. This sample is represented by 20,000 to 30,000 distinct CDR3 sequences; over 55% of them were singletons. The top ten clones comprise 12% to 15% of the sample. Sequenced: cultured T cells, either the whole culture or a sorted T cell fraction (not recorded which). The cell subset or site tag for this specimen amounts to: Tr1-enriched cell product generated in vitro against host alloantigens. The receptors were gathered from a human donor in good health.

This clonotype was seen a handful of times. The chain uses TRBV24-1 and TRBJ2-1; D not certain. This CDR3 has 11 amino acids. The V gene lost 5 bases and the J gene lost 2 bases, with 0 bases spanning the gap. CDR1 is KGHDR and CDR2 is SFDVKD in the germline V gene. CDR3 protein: CATSAYNEQFF. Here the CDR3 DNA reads TGTGCCACCAGTGCCTACAATGAGCAGTTCTTC.

CDR3 sequence (DNA): TGCAGTGGCAAACTAGCGGGGAGCTACAATGAGCAGTTCTTC. Protein product: CSGKLAGSYNEQFF. The V gene is TRBV20-1, the J gene TRBJ2-1, with 10 nucleotides matching TRBD2. The CDR3 runs 14 residues. Germline V gene lookup returns CDR1 DFQATT and CDR2 SNEGSKA (reference sequence). J was trimmed by 3 bases and V by 7 bases; bases with no gene match: 6.

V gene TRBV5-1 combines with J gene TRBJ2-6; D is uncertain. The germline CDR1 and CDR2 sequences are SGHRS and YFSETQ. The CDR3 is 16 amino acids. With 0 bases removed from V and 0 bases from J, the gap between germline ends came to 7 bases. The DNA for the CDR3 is TGCGCCAGCAGCTTGGCGGCGCTCTCTGGGGCCAACGTCCTGACTTTC. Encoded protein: CASSLAALSGANVLTF.

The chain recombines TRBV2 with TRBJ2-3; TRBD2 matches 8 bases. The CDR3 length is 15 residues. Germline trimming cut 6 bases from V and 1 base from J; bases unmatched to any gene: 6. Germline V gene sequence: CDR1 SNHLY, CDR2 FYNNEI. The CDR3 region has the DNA TGTGCCAGCAGGAGGACTAGCCTTGGCACAGATACGCAGTATTTT. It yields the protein CASRRTSLGTDTQYF.

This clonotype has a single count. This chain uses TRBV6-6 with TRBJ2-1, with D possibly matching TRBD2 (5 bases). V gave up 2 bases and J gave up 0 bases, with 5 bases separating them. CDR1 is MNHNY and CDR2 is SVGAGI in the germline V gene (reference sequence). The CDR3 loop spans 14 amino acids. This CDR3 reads CASSYGSSYNEQFF. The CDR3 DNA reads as TGTGCCAGCAGTTACGGGAGCTCCTACAATGAGCAGTTCTTC.

CDR3 sequence: CSASVRGRQYF. DNA of the CDR3: TGCAGTGCTAGCGTCCGGGGGCGGCAGTACTTC. V and J are TRBV20-1 and TRBJ2-7, with D possibly called TRBD1 or TRBD2 (6 bases each). V was cut by 3 bases and J by 9 bases, with 12 bases left in between. The CDR3 has 11 residues. CDR1 DFQATT and CDR2 SNEGSKA come from the germline V gene (reference sequence).

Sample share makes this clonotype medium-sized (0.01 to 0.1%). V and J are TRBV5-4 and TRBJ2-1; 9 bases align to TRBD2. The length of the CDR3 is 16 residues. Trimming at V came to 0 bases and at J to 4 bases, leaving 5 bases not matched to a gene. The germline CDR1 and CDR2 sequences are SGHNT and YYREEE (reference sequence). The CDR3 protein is CASSLANLAGYNEQFF. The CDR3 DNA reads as TGTGCCAGCAGCTTGGCGAATCTAGCGGGATACAATGAGCAGTTCTTC.

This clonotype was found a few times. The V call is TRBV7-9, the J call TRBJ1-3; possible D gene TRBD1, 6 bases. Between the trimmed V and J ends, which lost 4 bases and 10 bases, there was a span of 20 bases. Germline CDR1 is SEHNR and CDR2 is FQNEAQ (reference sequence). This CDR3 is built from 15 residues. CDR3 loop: CASSSTGTGTSTIYF. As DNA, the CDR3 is TGTGCCAGCAGCTCCACAGGGACGGGGACTTCGACCATATATTTT.

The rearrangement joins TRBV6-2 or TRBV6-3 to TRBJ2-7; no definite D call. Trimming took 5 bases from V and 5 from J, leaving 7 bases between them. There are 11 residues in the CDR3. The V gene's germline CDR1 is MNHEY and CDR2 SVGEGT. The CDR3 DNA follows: TGTGCCAGCAGTCGGCGCGACGAGCAGTACTTC. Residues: CASSRRDEQYF.

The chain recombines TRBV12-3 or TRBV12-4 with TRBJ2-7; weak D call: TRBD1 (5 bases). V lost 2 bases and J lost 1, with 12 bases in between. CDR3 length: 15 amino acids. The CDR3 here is CASSLTAGISYEQYF. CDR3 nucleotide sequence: TGTGCCAGCAGTTTAACGGCAGGGATTTCCTACGAGCAGTACTTC.

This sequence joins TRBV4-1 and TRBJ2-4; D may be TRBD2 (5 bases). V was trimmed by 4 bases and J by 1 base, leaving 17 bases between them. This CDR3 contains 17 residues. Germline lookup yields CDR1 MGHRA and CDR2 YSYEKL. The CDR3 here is CASSRVPGVYAKNIQYF. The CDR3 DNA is TGCGCCAGCAGCCGAGTCCCCGGGGTTTATGCCAAAAACATTCAGTACTTC.

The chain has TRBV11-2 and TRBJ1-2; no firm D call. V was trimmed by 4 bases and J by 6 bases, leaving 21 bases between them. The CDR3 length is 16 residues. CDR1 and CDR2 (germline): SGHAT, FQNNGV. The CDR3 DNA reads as TGTGCCAGCAGCTCCGAGGTCCGCCATGGGGTTAATGGCTACACCTTC. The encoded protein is CASSSEVRHGVNGYTF.

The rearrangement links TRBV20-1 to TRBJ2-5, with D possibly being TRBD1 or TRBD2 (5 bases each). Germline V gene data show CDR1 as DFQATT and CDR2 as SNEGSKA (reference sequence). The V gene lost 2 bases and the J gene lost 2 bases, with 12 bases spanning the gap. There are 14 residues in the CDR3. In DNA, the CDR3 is TGCAGTGCTAGAAAGGGGACCAGTCAAGAGACCCAGTACTTC. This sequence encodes CSARKGTSQETQYF.

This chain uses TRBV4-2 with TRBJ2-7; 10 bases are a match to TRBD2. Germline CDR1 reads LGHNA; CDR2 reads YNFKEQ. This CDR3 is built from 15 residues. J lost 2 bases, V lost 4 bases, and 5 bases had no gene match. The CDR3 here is CASSLAGGQTYEQYF. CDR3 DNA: TGTGCCAGCAGCCTAGCGGGGGGCCAGACCTACGAGCAGTACTTC.

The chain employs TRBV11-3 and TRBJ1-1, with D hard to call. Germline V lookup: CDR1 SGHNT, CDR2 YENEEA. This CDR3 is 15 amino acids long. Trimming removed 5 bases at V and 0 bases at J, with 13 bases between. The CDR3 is CASSQDGDVNTEAFF. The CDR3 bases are TGTGCCAGCAGCCAAGATGGGGATGTGAACACTGAAGCTTTCTTT.

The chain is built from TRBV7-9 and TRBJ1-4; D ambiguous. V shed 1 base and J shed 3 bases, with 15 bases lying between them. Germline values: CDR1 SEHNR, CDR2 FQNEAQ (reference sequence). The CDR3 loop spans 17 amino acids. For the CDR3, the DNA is TGTGCCAGCAGCTTAGGGACTGCTCTCCTATCTAATGAAAAACTGTTTTTT. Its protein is CASSLGTALLSNEKLFF.